This T cell receptor beta chain was recovered during a study of T cell responses to AZD1222 COVID-19 vaccine. The data were produced by immunoSEQ multiplex PCR, yet TCRdb's version contains in-frame clones alone and is incomplete. Here the sample spans 150,000 to 200,000 clones, around 91% being singletons. Pooling was applied to second doses at about 4 or about 12 weeks. The V gene end was trimmed by 0 bases and the J gene end by 6 bases; junction bases not matched to a gene: 10. CDR1 is SGHDT and CDR2 is YYEEEE in the germline V gene. The CDR3 length is 17 residues. Note on this clone: The antigen remains unidentified.

Study findings and constraints: Females made up more of the donors, who were largely white British, and clonal diversity may have come out too low.

The sequence derives from an adult who received the AZD1222 COVID-19 vaccine. Sequenced material: peripheral blood, taken 28 days after the second AZD1222 dose. The chain links TRBV5-6 to TRBJ2-1, with 9 bases matching TRBD2. The CDR3 protein is CASSLGAGGFLGNEQFF. The DNA of the CDR3 is TGTGCCAGCAGCTTGGGAGCGGGAGGATTCCTTGGCAATGAGCAGTTCTTC.